The 24 T cell receptor beta chains below all came from one sample that was sequenced in a study of blood T cells in healthy people across ages. The authors ran a second PCR of roughly 6 to 12 cycles using a sample-barcoded 5' primer and a J-beta primer mix. One entry per CDR3 protein results from TCRdb running MiXCR on the 5' RACE reads. This sample has some 1,500,000 distinct CDR3 sequences, with approximately 39% found just once. Material: blood. The receptors here all came from a woman aged 18-29 years in good health.

The chain is built from TRBV29-1 and TRBJ2-5; D remains unclear. Germline V gene sequence: CDR1 SQVTM, CDR2 ANQGSEA. The length of the CDR3 is 12 residues. V lost 3 bases and J lost 5, with 10 bases in between. CDR3 in amino acids: CSVDLLRETQYF. The DNA of the CDR3 is TGCAGCGTTGACCTTTTAAGGGAGACCCAGTACTTC.

V is TRBV5-1 and J is TRBJ2-7, with unresolved D. The germline gives CDR1 SGHRS, CDR2 YFSETQ. CDR3 length: 13 amino acids. The ends were cut back, 4 bases at V and 4 bases at J, with 12 bases in the middle. CDR3 sequence (DNA): TGCGCCAGCAGCGAGGACCTGAGGTACGAGCAGTACTTC. Protein product: CASSEDLRYEQYF. The full variable domain, completed using reference TRBV5-1 and TRBJ2-7, is KAGVTQTPRYLIKTRGQQVTLSCSPISGHRSVSWYQQTPGQGLQFLFEYFSETQRNKGNFPGRFSGRQFSNSRSEMNVSTLELGDSALYLCASSEDLRYEQYFGPGTRLTVT.

The CDR3 sequence: CASSPGGTGSTEAFF. CDR3 nucleotide sequence: TGTGCCAGCAGTCCAGGGGGGACAGGGTCCACTGAAGCTTTCTTT. The rearrangement joins TRBV27 to TRBJ1-1; 9 bases agree with TRBD1. The junction had 8 bases not matched to a gene; V was cut back by 5 bases and J by 4 bases. The CDR3 runs to 15 residues. The germline CDR1 and CDR2 sequences are MNHEY and SMNVEV (reference sequence).

This chain uses TRBV3-1 with TRBJ2-5, with D possibly being TRBD1 or TRBD2 (5 bases each). Deletions cut 5 bases from V and 5 bases from J, with 21 bases between. This CDR3 is 16 amino acids long. Per the germline V gene, CDR1 is LGHDT and CDR2 is YNNKEL (reference sequence). CDR3 loop: CASSEGSLGDWETQYF. Written as DNA, the CDR3 is TGTGCCAGCAGCGAAGGGAGCTTAGGGGATTGGGAGACCCAGTACTTC.

This clonotype was observed a handful of times. The rearrangement uses TRBV6-2 or TRBV6-3 and TRBJ2-5; the match to TRBD2 covers 9 bases. CDR3 size: 14 residues. In germline, CDR1 is MNHEY, CDR2 SVGEGT. V lost 5 bases, J lost 11 bases, and 12 bases stayed unmatched. CDR3 amino acids: CASSLGLASNEQYF. The CDR3 region has the DNA TGTGCCAGCAGTCTGGGACTAGCATCAAATGAGCAGTACTTC.

Comment on this clonotype: An end of the junction differs from the germline gene, which may be a read error. The V and J genes are TRBV3-1 and TRBJ1-2; D remains unclear. The V gene's germline CDR1 is LGHDT and CDR2 YNNKEL (reference sequence). The CDR3 runs to 12 residues. DNA for the CDR3: TGTGCCAACAGCCAAGAGTGGTATGGCTACACCTTC. The encoded protein is CANSQEWYGYTF. Full variable domain (rest looked up from reference TRBV3-1 and TRBJ1-2): DTAVSQTPKYLVTQMGNDKSIKCEQNLGHDTMYWYKQDSKKFLKIMFSYNNKELIINETVPNRFSPKSPDKAHLNLHINSLELGDSAVYFCANSQEWYGYTFGSGTRLTVV.

V usage is TRBV29-1 and J usage is TRBJ1-4; 9 nucleotides match TRBD1. The germline V gene encodes CDR1 SQVTM and CDR2 ANQGSEA. The CDR3 is 13 amino acids. J lost 7 bases, V lost 5 bases, and 5 bases had no gene match. In DNA, the CDR3 is TGCAGCGTTACAGGGGGCTATGGTGAAAAACTGTTTTTT. Translating gives CSVTGGYGEKLFF.

This clonotype has more than one count but fewer than ten. The chain carries TRBV20-1 and TRBJ1-4; D is perhaps TRBD1 (5 bases). The CDR3 totals 14 residues. The V gene's germline CDR1 is DFQATT and CDR2 SNEGSKA (reference sequence). The ends were cut back, 4 bases at V and 8 bases at J, with 17 bases in the middle. The chain's CDR3 is CSATRQLRVEKLFF. In nucleotides, the CDR3 is TGCAGTGCTACCAGACAGCTGAGAGTAGAAAAACTGTTTTTT.

The CDR3 region is CASSSNIRGLSDNEQFF. The DNA of the CDR3 is TGTGCCAGCAGCTCGAATATCAGGGGGTTGTCCGACAATGAGCAGTTCTTC. The rearrangement links TRBV7-2 to TRBJ2-1, with 7 bases aligning to TRBD1. Germline V CDR1 and CDR2: SGHTA, FQGNSA. CDR3 length equals 17 residues. V was clipped by 4 bases and J by 5 bases; unmatched bases: 14.

This clonotype was picked up a small number of times. The chain uses TRBV12-3 or TRBV12-4 and TRBJ2-5; D is perhaps TRBD1 (5 bases). With 0 bases removed from V and 5 bases from J, the gap between germline ends came to 10 bases. This CDR3 spans 14 amino acids. The CDR3 bases are TGTGCCAGCAGTTTAGCGCGCAGGGCCGAGACCCAGTACTTC. This sequence encodes CASSLARRAETQYF.

The V call is TRBV28, the J call TRBJ2-1; possibly TRBD2 for D (5 bases). This CDR3 has 12 residues. CDR1 MDHEN and CDR2 SYDVKM come from the germline V gene. Trimming removed 7 bases from V and 5 bases from J, with 9 bases in between. DNA of the CDR3: TGTGCCAGCATTGACTACAACAATGAGCAGTTCTTC. Its protein product is CASIDYNNEQFF.

V gene TRBV29-1 combines with J gene TRBJ2-7, with 10 bases fitting TRBD1. The CDR3 has 14 residues. V shed 6 bases, J shed 1 base, and the junction held 6 bases outside the gene matches. Germline CDR1 SQVTM, CDR2 ANQGSEA. As DNA, the CDR3 is TGCAGCGTCGTTAGGGACAGGGGTTCCTACGAGCAGTACTTC. Amino acid sequence: CSVVRDRGSYEQYF.

This rearrangement joins TRBV30 to TRBJ2-5; 8 nucleotides match TRBD2. J lost 0 bases, V lost 3 bases, and 6 bases had no gene match. The CDR3 loop spans 15 amino acids. Germline V CDR1 and CDR2: GTSNPN, SVGIG (reference sequence). The CDR3 DNA reads TGTGCCTGGAGGGGACTAGTGGGATACCAAGAGACCCAGTACTTC. Translating gives CAWRGLVGYQETQYF.

This clonotype was recorded only once. This chain connects TRBV3-1 to TRBJ2-1; perhaps TRBD2 as D (5 bases). Gene TRBJ2-7 matches the end of the DNA better, so the J call may be wrong. Germline V gives CDR1 LGHDT, CDR2 YNNKEL (reference sequence). This CDR3 comprises 15 residues. CDR3 sequence (DNA): TGTGCCAGCAGCCAAGATATGCGGGTTGAGAATGAGCAGTACTTC. This codes for CASSQDMRVENEQYF.

This clonotype appeared a few times. The chain's CDR3 is CSATPRTGFGEKLFF. CDR3 nucleotide sequence: TGCAGTGCAACGCCTCGGACAGGGTTCGGTGAAAAACTGTTTTTT. The chain employs TRBV20-1 and TRBJ1-4, with 8 bases fitting TRBD1. CDR1 is DFQATT, CDR2 SNEGSKA, per germline (reference sequence). The length of the CDR3 is 15 residues. With V trimmed by 6 bases and J by 7 bases, 13 bases remained unmatched.

This clonotype was counted only a few times. This rearrangement joins TRBV30 to TRBJ2-7, with D perhaps matching TRBD1 (6 bases). Deletions cut 4 bases from V and 2 bases from J, with 12 bases between. Per germline, CDR1 GTSNPN and CDR2 SVGIG (reference sequence). The CDR3 contains 13 residues. The CDR3 DNA is TGTGCCTGGACGACAGGTCTTACCTACGAGCAGTACTTC. Its protein product is CAWTTGLTYEQYF.

The chain links TRBV6-2 or TRBV6-3 to TRBJ2-1; maybe TRBD2 (6 bases). The CDR3 runs to 14 residues. Trimming left V 4 bases short and J 6 bases short, with 13 bases between. The germline CDR1 and CDR2 sequences are MNHEY and SVGEGT. The CDR3, as DNA: TGTGCCAGCAGTTCAGAGGTGGGGGGCAATGAGCAGTTCTTC. Its translation is CASSSEVGGNEQFF.

As to this clonotype: A much larger clone lies one base from this, so it may be a read error. V gene TRBV5-1 combines with J gene TRBJ2-1; 7 bases line up with TRBD1. The CDR3 consists of 16 residues. V lost 2 bases to trimming and J lost 10 bases; unmatched junction nucleotides: 15. Germline V gene sequence: CDR1 SGHRS, CDR2 YFSETQ. In DNA form, the CDR3 reads TGCGCCAGCAGCTTTTCTCCCGGGACAGAGCCCTACGAGCAGTTCTTC. This sequence encodes CASSFSPGTEPYEQFF.

This clonotype was found a few times. The chain employs TRBV15 and TRBJ2-1; TRBD2 matches at 7 bases. Trimming at V came to 2 bases and at J to 4 bases, leaving 5 bases not matched to a gene. CDR1 and CDR2 from the germline V gene are LNHNV and YYDKDF (reference sequence). The CDR3 extends over 15 amino acids. CDR3 protein: CATSRSSGVYNEQFF. The CDR3 DNA reads as TGTGCCACCAGCAGATCTAGCGGAGTTTACAATGAGCAGTTCTTC.

The chain links TRBV18 to TRBJ1-1; 7 bases align to TRBD1. The trim removed 1 base at V and 0 bases at J, leaving 2 bases unmatched. From germline, CDR1 is KGHSH and CDR2 LQKENI. This CDR3 is built from 15 residues. The CDR3, as DNA: TGTGCCAGCTCACCACAGCAGGGGGTGAACACTGAAGCTTTCTTT. Translation gives CASSPQQGVNTEAFF.

As to this clonotype: Just one base apart from a much larger clone, this may be a read error. The chain recombines TRBV20-1 with TRBJ2-1; TRBD1 matches at 7 bases. Germline V lookup: CDR1 DFQATT, CDR2 SNEGSKA (reference sequence). The CDR3 is made up of 12 amino acids. After removal of 6 bases from V and 10 bases from J, the junction contained 9 bases not matched to a gene. The CDR3 spells CSALGDREEQFF. The CDR3 nucleotides read TGCAGTGCCCTAGGAGACAGGGAAGAGCAGTTCTTC.

In this sample, this clonotype turned up once. This chain joins TRBV20-1 and TRBJ2-1; D possibly uses TRBD1 or TRBD2 (5 bases each). Matching the DNA end better, TRBJ2-7 makes the J call doubtful. CDR1 and CDR2 (germline): DFQATT, SNEGSKA (reference sequence). The CDR3 spans 16 residues. CDR3 sequence: CSARRGIGYSYNEQYF. CDR3 DNA sequence: TGCAGTGCTAGGAGGGGAATAGGGTACTCCTACAATGAGCAGTACTTC.

This clonotype was detected only a few times. V is TRBV20-1 and J is TRBJ1-2, with 9 bases identical to TRBD1. This CDR3 is built from 13 residues. Germline values: CDR1 DFQATT, CDR2 SNEGSKA (reference sequence). The V segment lost 3 bases and the J segment 6 bases; nucleotides outside the gene matches: 5. Here the CDR3 DNA reads TGCAGTGCTAGGGATGGGGACAGGGATGGCTACACCTTC. Translating gives CSARDGDRDGYTF.

V is TRBV7-2 and J is TRBJ2-3; D call uncertain. Germline V lookup: CDR1 SGHTA, CDR2 FQGNSA. The CDR3 is 16 amino acids. V shed 1 base and J shed 0 bases, with 11 bases lying between them. In DNA form, the CDR3 reads TGTGCCAGCAGCTTAGTGTTAGGGCCTAGCACAGATACGCAGTATTTT. Amino acids: CASSLVLGPSTDTQYF.